This T cell receptor beta chain appears in the sequencing data of a study of PD-1 blockade in classical Hodgkin lymphoma. Regarding the study as a whole: Before treatment, complete responders showed about the same diversity as newly diagnosed patients. Repertoire differences lack defined causes, possibly disease activity or prior therapy. Lower baseline TCR diversity was reported for newly diagnosed patients than for healthy donors. By cycle point C4D1, TCR diversity had risen significantly in CD4+ cells (but not CD8+ cells).

Data came from immunoSEQ multiplex PCR; TCRdb stores just in-frame clones and leaves some out. There are about 32,000 clones in the sample; approximately 85% occur only once, and about a sixth lies in the top ten. Time point described: cycle 4 day 1 (C4D1), after around six weeks of nivolumab. Brentuximab vedotin exposure varied, and every patient relapsed after autologous stem cell transplantation. V dropped 5 bases and J dropped 3; count of bases not matched to a gene: 4. The CDR3 has 13 amino acids. In germline, CDR1 is SQVTM, CDR2 ANQGSEA. In the case of this clone: Its antigen is undetermined.

The source material was peripheral blood mononuclear cells (PBMCs), sampled before the fourth cycle of nivolumab. The V gene is TRBV29-1, the J gene TRBJ2-7; TRBD1 matches at 10 bases. This clonotype was obtained from a human donor with classical Hodgkin lymphoma. CDR3 residues: CSVQRTGGYEQYF. CDR3 sequence (DNA): TGCAGCGTTCAAAGGACAGGGGGCTACGAGCAGTACTTC.